Detailed here is one T cell receptor (delta chain). This is likely an artifact of a read error, given a far larger clone one base away. The same CDR3 is also encoded by other DNA sequences in this sample. The trim removed 3 bases at V and 0 bases at J, leaving 11 bases unmatched. The CDR3 loop spans 17 amino acids. CDR1 and CDR2 from the germline V gene are GEAIGNYY and EKD. TCRdb reran clone calling via CATT on the RT-PCR reads. Of 1,500 to 2,000 delta-chain clones in the sample, roughly a third were seen once. The data are from a study of gamma-delta T cells after stem cell transplantation. This receptor was taken from a human donor. It is not recorded whose cells these are; they may come from a transplant donor. V gene TRDV2 combines with J gene TRDJ1; 8 bases fit TRDD3. The sequencing sample was made of gamma-delta T cells. The CDR3 region is CACDPLLGEAYTDKLIF. The DNA for the CDR3 is TGTGCCTGTGACCCCTTGCTGGGGGAGGCGTACACCGATAAACTCATCTTT.